This T cell receptor (beta chain) was retrieved from a study of shared clonotypes between healthy human individuals. The investigators split CD4+ cells into a CD45RA+ naive subset and a CD45RA-negative memory subset. Original processing notes: ImmunoSEQ output lacked quality scores and full-length reads, limiting matched filtering. TCRdb's table, derived via immunoSEQ multiplex PCR, lists solely in-frame clones and lacks some. The V and J calls and clone size were taken over from that table, and D and trimming were inferred from the DNA. In the table there are approximately 2,300,000 clones, roughly 92% of which are singletons. The length of the CDR3 is 14 residues. The trim removed 5 bases at V and 4 bases at J, leaving 7 bases unmatched. CDR1 MNHEY and CDR2 SVGAGI come from the germline V gene. General study points: Across subsets, estimated richness was generally greater for naive than for memory populations.

This clone showed up just a few times. Its antigen is still unknown. V and J are TRBV6-5 and TRBJ1-1, with TRBD1 matching 7 bases. This clonotype originated in a man in his late teens or twenties in good health. Some clones in this sample may be carry-over from other donors' samples. Sequencing input: naive CD4+ T cells from PBMCs. Described subset: CD45RA+ positively selected. CDR3 loop: CASSKNRGVTEAFF. In DNA form, the CDR3 reads TGTGCCAGCAGTAAGAACAGGGGAGTCACTGAAGCTTTCTTT.